The sequence of this TCR beta chain was determined in a study of cytomegalovirus exposure and HLA in healthy donors. 13 Jbeta primers and 60 Vbeta primers were used for the PCR. Only in-frame clones appear in the TCRdb table, and some are missing; sequencing was by immunoSEQ multiplex PCR. This table has 150,000 to 200,000 clones, 81% appearing once. Whole-study results and caveats: Most of the TCR beta V segments (in an earlier analysis) were productive either about 87% or about 30% of the time. There were reportedly fewer N-insertions in an Asian-associated ancestry cluster than the roughly 670-donor mean, in a later analysis. As confirmed in vitro, a few CMV-associated chains were specific for CMV antigens.

The germline V gene has CDR1 MGHDK and CDR2 SYGVNS. J gave up 3 bases and V 5 bases, and 2 bases lay outside the gene matches. The CDR3 covers 14 residues. Notes on this clone: Its antigen is not known.

The specimen sequenced was PBMCs. The rearrangement links TRBV25-1 to TRBJ1-4, with 8 bases fitting TRBD1. The receptor was isolated from a woman in her late teens or twenties in good health and CMV-seropositive. The CDR3 DNA sequence: TGTGCCAGCAGTAACAGGGGGGCTAATGAAAAACTGTTTTTT. It codes for CASSNRGANEKLFF.